This TCR beta chain was captured by sequencing in a study of blood T cells in healthy people across ages (dated by TCRdb to 2015 to 2017). As for the study more broadly: In model experiments, roughly one uniquely barcoded TCR beta cDNA molecule per two T cells was captured by template switching. For two donors (one aged 18 to 30 and one aged 80 or older), the study analyzed two additional independent replicas of 1 million unique cDNA reads from the same blood draw. The donors were split into four age groups: young (average approximately 16 years), middle-aged (roughly 39), aged (roughly 65) and long-lived (roughly 86). Donors of different ages were randomly distributed across sequencing lanes to avoid experimental bias. Age-related changes in TCR beta repertoire diversity were measured in the study by deep sequencing normalized with unique cDNA molecular identifiers.

The donors were some 36 Caucasian individuals from Russia, aged roughly 6 to 90 years, who were systemically healthy. Each donor gave around 9 milliliters of peripheral blood, collected into EDTA-treated Vacutainer tubes. Ficoll-Paque density-gradient centrifugation was used to isolate PBMCs, with at least 6 million per sample. Total RNA, at least 5 micrograms per sample, was extracted from PBMCs with Trizol reagent. For every donor, an aliquot of PBMCs went through flow cytometry to measure the percentages of naive CD45RAhigh/CD27high T cells. The library relied on 5' RACE. These reads were obtained on an Illumina HiSeq 2500. A second PCR of roughly 6 to 11 cycles was performed with a sample-barcoded 5' primer and a J-beta primer mix. A template-switch 5' adaptor carrying 12 random nucleotides introduced a unique molecular identifier onto each TCR beta cDNA molecule. Each sample yielded at least 2.5 million CDR3-containing paired-end reads. First-strand cDNA was synthesized from all RNA with the Mint cDNA synthesis kit, primed by a TRBC-specific oligonucleotide. Following uracil-DNA glycosylase treatment, a first 18-cycle PCR with universal primers M1SS and BC2_uni_R was performed on all cDNA. Under the source paper's analysis protocol: Normalization of each sample was performed by random selection of 1 million high-quality reads, each carrying a distinct molecular identifier. Reads with shared molecular identifiers were discarded instead of being binned into consensus sequences. MiTCR, run with a Q25 quality threshold and the strictest error-elimination algorithm, handled CDR3 identification, clonotype clustering and error correction. A nonparametric unseen species model with Euler transformation was used to estimate lower-bound total TCR beta diversity. The public reads were reanalyzed by TCRdb: fastp trimming at Q25, MiXCR alignment, in-frame beta chains only. Each entry is one CDR3 protein sequence, shown with its most common DNA and genes. The V and J calls come from TCRdb's annotation, not from the publication. The sample table records about 1,600,000 distinct CDR3 sequences; 40% to 50% of these occur just once. 7% to 9% of the sample is in the top ten clones.

This clonotype was counted between two and nine times. Its specific antigen is unknown. Qualities for individual bases were not recorded, and no much larger clone is one base off. The paper's findings and limits, for the study overall: The long-lived group showed more naive CD4+ T cells, fewer expanded clones and increased TCR diversity than the aged group, suggesting age selection. Observed TCR beta diversity correlated strongly with the percentage of naive T cells measured by flow cytometry. Conclusive comparison of naive and antigen-experienced compartments was prevented by the profiling of bulk unsorted PBMCs. Observed TCR beta diversity per million T cells fell roughly linearly with age, and a significant reduction was already apparent by age about 43. Estimates of total diversity based on one million sequenced T cells were considered lower bounds and underestimates. Because donor CMV infection status was unknown, age-related changes in expanded clonotypes were potentially confounded.

Sequencing input: blood. This sequence originates from a woman in her late teens or twenties in good health.

This receptor carries the CDR3 CASSPSGGDYGYTF. DNA sequence: TGTGCCAGCAGCCCTTCAGGAGGGGACTATGGCTACACCTTC. The rearranged segments are TRBV7-9 and TRBJ1-2; possibly the D gene is TRBD1, per 5 matching bases. From its cysteine to its phenylalanine, the CDR3 spans 14 amino acids. The sequence is cut down to CDR3 DNA, 42 bases in frame from base 1. CDR1 and CDR2, per the germline V gene (reference sequence), are SEHNR and FQNEAQ. V was cut back by 5 bases and J by 3 bases, leaving a gap of 13 bases between them.